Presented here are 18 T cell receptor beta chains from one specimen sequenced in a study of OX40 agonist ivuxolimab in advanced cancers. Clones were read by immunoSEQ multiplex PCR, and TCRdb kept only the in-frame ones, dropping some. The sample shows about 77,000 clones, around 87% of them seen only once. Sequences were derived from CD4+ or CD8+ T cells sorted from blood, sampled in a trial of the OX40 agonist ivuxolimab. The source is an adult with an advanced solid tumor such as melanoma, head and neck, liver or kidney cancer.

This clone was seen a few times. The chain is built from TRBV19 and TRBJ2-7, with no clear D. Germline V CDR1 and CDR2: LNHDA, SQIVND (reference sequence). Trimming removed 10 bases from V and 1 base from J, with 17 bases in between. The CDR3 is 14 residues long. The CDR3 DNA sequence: TGTGCCACCCGAGCCCCGTTACCATCCTACGAGCAGTACTTC. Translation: CATRAPLPSYEQYF.

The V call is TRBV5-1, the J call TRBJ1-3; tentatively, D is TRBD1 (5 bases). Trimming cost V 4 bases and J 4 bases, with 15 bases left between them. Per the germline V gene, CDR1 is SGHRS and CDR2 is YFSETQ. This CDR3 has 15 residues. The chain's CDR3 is CASSEGPQLGNTIYF. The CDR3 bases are TGCGCCAGCAGCGAGGGACCGCAATTAGGAAACACCATATATTTT.

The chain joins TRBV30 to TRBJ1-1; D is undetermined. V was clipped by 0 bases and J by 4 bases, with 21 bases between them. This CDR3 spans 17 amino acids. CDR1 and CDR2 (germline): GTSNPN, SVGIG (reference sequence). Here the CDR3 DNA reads TGTGCCTGGAGTGTAAACTTAAGGGTCCAAGGCAGCACTGAAGCTTTCTTT. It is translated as CAWSVNLRVQGSTEAFF.

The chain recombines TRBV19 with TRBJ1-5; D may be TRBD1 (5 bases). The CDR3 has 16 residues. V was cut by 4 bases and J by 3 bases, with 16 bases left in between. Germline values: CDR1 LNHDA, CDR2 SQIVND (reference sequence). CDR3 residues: CASSRGPPGNNQPQHF. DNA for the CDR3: TGTGCCAGTAGTAGGGGCCCCCCAGGGAACAATCAGCCCCAGCATTTT. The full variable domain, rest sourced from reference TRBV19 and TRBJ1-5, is DGGITQSPKYLFRKEGQNVTLSCEQNLNHDAMYWYRQDPGQGLRLIYYSQIVNDFQKGDIAEGYSVSREKKESFPLTVTSAQKNPTAFYLCASSRGPPGNNQPQHFGDGTRLSIL.

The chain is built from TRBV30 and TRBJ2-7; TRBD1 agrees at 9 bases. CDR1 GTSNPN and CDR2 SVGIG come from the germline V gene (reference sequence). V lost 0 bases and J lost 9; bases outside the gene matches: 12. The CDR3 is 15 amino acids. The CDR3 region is CAWSVLTGGPGRQYF. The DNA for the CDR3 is TGTGCCTGGAGTGTACTCACAGGGGGCCCAGGAAGGCAGTACTTC.

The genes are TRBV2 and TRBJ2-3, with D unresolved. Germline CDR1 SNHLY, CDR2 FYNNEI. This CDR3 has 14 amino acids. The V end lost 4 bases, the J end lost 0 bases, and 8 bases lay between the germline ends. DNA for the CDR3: TGTGCCAGCAGTGTTGGCAGAAGCACAGATACGCAGTATTTT. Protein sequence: CASSVGRSTDTQYF.

The CDR3 nucleotides are TGTGCCAGCAGTGAAGGACAGCACACAGATACGCAGTATTTT. This encodes CASSEGQHTDTQYF. The chain links TRBV2 to TRBJ2-3, with a possible D match to TRBD1 (5 bases). Trimming pared 1 base from V and 2 bases from J, leaving 7 bases between. The germline gives CDR1 SNHLY, CDR2 FYNNEI. The CDR3 covers 14 residues.

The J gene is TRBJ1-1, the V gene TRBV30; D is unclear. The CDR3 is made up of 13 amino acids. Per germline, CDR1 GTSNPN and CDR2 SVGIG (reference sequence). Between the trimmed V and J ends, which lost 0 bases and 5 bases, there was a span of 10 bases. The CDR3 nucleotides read TGTGCCTGGAGTGTAGATGCGGGAACTGAAGCTTTCTTT. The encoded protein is CAWSVDAGTEAFF.

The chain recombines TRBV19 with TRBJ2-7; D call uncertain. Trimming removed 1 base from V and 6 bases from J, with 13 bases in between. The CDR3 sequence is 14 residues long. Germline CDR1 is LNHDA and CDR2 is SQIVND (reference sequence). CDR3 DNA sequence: TGTGCCAGTAGTATAGTAAGCGTCTCCGGCGAGCAGTACTTC. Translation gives CASSIVSVSGEQYF.

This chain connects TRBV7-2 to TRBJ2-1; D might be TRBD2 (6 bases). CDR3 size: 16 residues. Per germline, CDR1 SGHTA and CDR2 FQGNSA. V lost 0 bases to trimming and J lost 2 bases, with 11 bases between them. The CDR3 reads CASSLAGGVTYNEQFF. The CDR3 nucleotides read TGTGCCAGCAGCTTAGCAGGCGGGGTAACCTACAATGAGCAGTTCTTC.

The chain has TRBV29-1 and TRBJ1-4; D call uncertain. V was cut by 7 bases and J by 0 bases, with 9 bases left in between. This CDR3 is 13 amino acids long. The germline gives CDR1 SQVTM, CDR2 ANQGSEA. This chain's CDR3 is CSATPATNEKLFF. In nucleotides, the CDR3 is TGCAGCGCCACACCCGCAACTAATGAAAAACTGTTTTTT.

The CDR3 loop reads CASSYPQGVSSPLHF. The DNA for the CDR3 is TGTGCCAGCAGTTACCCCCAGGGGGTAAGCTCACCCCTCCACTTT. The rearrangement links TRBV6-6 to TRBJ1-6, with 7 bases that match TRBD1. CDR3 size: 15 residues. The J segment lost 10 bases and the V segment lost 2 bases, leaving 8 bases of the junction unmatched. CDR1 is MNHNY and CDR2 is SVGAGI in the germline V gene (reference sequence).

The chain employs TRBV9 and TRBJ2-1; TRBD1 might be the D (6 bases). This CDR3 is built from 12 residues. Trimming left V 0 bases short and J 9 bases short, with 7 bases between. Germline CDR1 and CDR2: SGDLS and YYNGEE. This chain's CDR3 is CASSVGGGEQFF. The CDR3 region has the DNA TGTGCCAGCAGCGTAGGAGGGGGTGAGCAGTTCTTC.

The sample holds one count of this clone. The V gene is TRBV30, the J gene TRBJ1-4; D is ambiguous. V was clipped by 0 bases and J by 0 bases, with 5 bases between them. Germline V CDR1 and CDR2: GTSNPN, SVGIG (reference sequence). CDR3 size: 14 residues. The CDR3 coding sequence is TGTGCCTGGAGTGTTTTAGCAACTAATGAAAAACTGTTTTTT. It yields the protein CAWSVLATNEKLFF.

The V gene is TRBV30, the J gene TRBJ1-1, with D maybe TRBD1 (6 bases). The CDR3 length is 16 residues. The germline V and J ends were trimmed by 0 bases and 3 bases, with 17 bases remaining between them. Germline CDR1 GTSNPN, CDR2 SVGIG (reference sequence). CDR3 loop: CAWSVRFGGGYTEAFF. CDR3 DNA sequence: TGTGCCTGGAGTGTACGGTTTGGGGGGGGCTACACTGAAGCTTTCTTT.

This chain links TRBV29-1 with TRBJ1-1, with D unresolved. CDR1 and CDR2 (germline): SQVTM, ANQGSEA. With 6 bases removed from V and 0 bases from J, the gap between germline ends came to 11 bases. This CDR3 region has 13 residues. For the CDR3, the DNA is TGCAGCGTAGGTCTGGCAATGAACACTGAAGCTTTCTTT. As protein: CSVGLAMNTEAFF.

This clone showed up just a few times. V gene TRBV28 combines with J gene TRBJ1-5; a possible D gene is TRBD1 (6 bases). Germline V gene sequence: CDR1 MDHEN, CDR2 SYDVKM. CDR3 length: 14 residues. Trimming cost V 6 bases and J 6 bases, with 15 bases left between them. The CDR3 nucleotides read TGTGCCAGCAGGGACCCGGGGGCGTCTCAGCCCCAGCATTTT. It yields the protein CASRDPGASQPQHF.

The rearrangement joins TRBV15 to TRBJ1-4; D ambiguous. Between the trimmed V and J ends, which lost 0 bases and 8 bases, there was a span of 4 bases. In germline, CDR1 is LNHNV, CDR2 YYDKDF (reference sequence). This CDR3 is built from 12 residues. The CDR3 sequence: CATSREGEKLFF. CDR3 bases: TGTGCCACCAGCAGAGAGGGAGAAAAACTGTTTTTT.